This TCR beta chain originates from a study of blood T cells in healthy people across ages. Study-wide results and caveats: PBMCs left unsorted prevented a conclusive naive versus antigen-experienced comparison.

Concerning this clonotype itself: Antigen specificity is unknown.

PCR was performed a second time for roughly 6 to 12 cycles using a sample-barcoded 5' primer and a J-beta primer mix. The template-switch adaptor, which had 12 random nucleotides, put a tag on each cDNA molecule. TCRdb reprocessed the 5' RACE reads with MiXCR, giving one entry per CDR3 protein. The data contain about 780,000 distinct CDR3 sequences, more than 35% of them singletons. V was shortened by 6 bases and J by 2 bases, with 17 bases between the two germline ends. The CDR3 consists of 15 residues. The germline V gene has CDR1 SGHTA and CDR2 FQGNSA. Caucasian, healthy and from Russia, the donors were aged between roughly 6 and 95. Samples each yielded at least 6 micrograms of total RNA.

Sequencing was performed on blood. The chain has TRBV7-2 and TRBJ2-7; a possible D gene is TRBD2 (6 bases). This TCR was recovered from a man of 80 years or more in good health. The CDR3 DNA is TGTGCCAGCAGTTCGACTAGGGTGGGGACCTACGAGCAGTACTTC. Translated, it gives CASSSTRVGTYEQYF.